This T cell receptor (beta chain) originates from a study of blood T cell repertoires in COVID-19. Profiled with immunoSEQ multiplex PCR; TCRdb holds only in-frame clones, not every one. The sample includes 250,000 or so clones, about nine tenths of them seen just once. The junction had 8 bases not matched to a gene; V was cut back by 5 bases and J by 4 bases. This CDR3 region has 14 residues. Germline CDR1 reads SEHNR; CDR2 reads FQNEAQ (reference sequence). This clone was observed a single time. The chain employs TRBV7-9 and TRBJ2-7, with 7 bases identical to TRBD1. The sample taken for sequencing was peripheral blood. The receptor was isolated from a woman aged 25 to 39 with active or convalescent COVID-19. CDR3 sequence (DNA): TGTGCCAGCAGCGATTCGGACAGGCGGTACGAGCAGTACTTC. Its protein is CASSDSDRRYEQYF.